This is a list of T cell receptor beta chains from one sample in a study of glioma-infiltrating T cells after dendritic cell vaccination. Profiled with immunoSEQ multiplex PCR; TCRdb holds only in-frame clones, not every one. The sample holds more than 75,000 clones; less than 90% are singletons and the top ten take 6% to 7.5%. This specimen consisted of blood, obtained after dendritic cell vaccination. These receptor sequences come from a human donor with glioblastoma. The CDR3 runs from the conserved cysteine through the conserved F or W. The D gene is left open where the match is weak. The size of a clone is reported for some rows only, either as once, few or many, or as a class for expanded clones.

j_gene	abundance	v_gene	d_gene	CDR3aa	CDR3nt
TRBJ2-5	-	TRBV6-1	TRBD1	CASQGAGETQYF	TGTGCCAGTCAGGGGGCAGGAGAGACCCAGTACTTC
TRBJ2-4	-	TRBV4-2	TRBD1	CASSRSGGSKNIQYF	TGTGCCAGCAGCCGATCAGGGGGCTCCAAAAACATTCAGTACTTC
TRBJ2-7	-	TRBV18	TRBD1	CASSPPRPGQGITEQYF	TGTGCCAGCTCACCACCGCGGCCGGGACAGGGTATCACCGAGCAGTACTTC
TRBJ1-2	few	TRBV5-4	TRBD1	CASSGDRGYTF	TGTGCCAGCAGCGGGGACAGGGGCTACACCTTC
TRBJ2-5	-	TRBV6-1	-	CASRSTAQETQYF	TGTGCCAGCAGGTCGACAGCCCAAGAGACCCAGTACTTC
TRBJ1-5	-	TRBV5-5	-	CASSLSDYSNQPQHF	TGTGCCAGCAGCTTGTCAGACTATAGCAATCAGCCCCAGCATTTT
TRBJ2-7	-	TRBV6-1	TRBD1	CASSGGPGQGSSYEQYF	TGTGCCAGCAGTGGGGGTCCTGGACAGGGGAGCTCCTACGAGCAGTACTTC
TRBJ1-1	-	TRBV4-3	-	CASSQDRKNTEAFF	TGCGCCAGCAGCCAAGACAGGAAGAACACTGAAGCTTTCTTT
TRBJ2-7	-	TRBV27	TRBD2	CASSSAGGPREQYF	TGTGCCAGCAGTTCCGCGGGGGGGCCTCGAGAGCAGTACTTC
TRBJ2-5	-	TRBV6-5	-	CASTPGWATQETQYF	TGTGCCAGCACCCCTGGGTGGGCGACCCAAGAGACCCAGTACTTC
TRBJ1-1	once	TRBV6-1	TRBD1	CASSVDRGTHVQAEAFF	TGTGCCAGCAGTGTGGACAGGGGGACCCACGTCCAGGCTGAAGCTTTCTTT
TRBJ1-6	once	TRBV28	TRBD1	CASSTPGQTNSPLHF	TGTGCCAGCAGCACTCCGGGACAGACCAATTCACCCCTCCACTTT
TRBJ2-1	-	TRBV29-1	TRBD2	CSVRLAAGEWGEQFF	TGCAGCGTTCGGCTAGCGGCGGGGGAGTGGGGTGAGCAGTTCTTC
TRBJ2-1	-	TRBV7-3	TRBD2	CASSLGGKRGNEQFF	TGTGCCAGCAGCTTAGGGGGTAAGCGGGGGAATGAGCAGTTCTTC
TRBJ1-5	-	TRBV19	-	CASSIVGLVGNQPQHF	TGTGCCAGTAGTATAGTCGGGTTGGTGGGCAATCAGCCCCAGCATTTT
TRBJ2-7	-	TRBV7-2	TRBD2	CASSLGTSGDEQYF	TGTGCCAGCAGCCTAGGGACTAGCGGGGACGAGCAGTACTTC
TRBJ1-3	-	TRBV7-9	TRBD1	CASSSDRAGNTIYF	TGTGCCAGCAGCTCCGACAGGGCTGGAAACACCATATATTTT
TRBJ1-2	-	TRBV6-5	TRBD1	CASSPDRGEYGYTF	TGTGCCAGCAGTCCAGACAGGGGAGAATATGGCTACACCTTC
TRBJ2-1	-	TRBV2	TRBD2	CASSGGRSSYNEQFF	TGTGCCAGCAGCGGCGGGAGGAGCTCCTACAATGAGCAGTTCTTC
TRBJ1-2	-	TRBV2	-	CASGRDYGYTF	TGTGCCAGCGGGCGGGATTATGGCTACACCTTC
TRBJ1-2	-	TRBV2	TRBD1	CASTGQGLNYGYTF	TGTGCCAGCACGGGACAGGGACTTAACTATGGCTACACCTTC
TRBJ2-1	-	TRBV20-1	-	CSALGHEQFF	TGCAGTGCCTTGGGGCATGAGCAGTTCTTC
TRBJ1-2	-	TRBV5-6	TRBD1	CASSLVTGAGGYTF	TGTGCCAGCAGCTTGGTTACAGGGGCTGGTGGCTACACCTTC
TRBJ1-2	-	TRBV7-9	TRBD1	CASSLDQGVYGYTF	TGTGCCAGCAGCTTAGACCAGGGGGTATACGGCTACACCTTC
TRBJ1-1	-	TRBV29-1	TRBD1	CSVLTGTGDFQAFF	TGCAGCGTCCTAACCGGGACAGGGGATTTCCAAGCTTTCTTT
TRBJ1-1	-	TRBV25-1	-	CASSGSRGTVNTEAFF	TGTGCCAGCAGTGGCTCTAGGGGTACAGTGAACACTGAAGCTTTCTTT
TRBJ2-7	-	TRBV2	TRBD2	CASSEVGAGGPHEQYF	TGTGCCAGCAGTGAAGTGGGGGCGGGGGGGCCCCACGAGCAGTACTTC
TRBJ2-1	once	TRBV12-5	-	CASGLVSGALQYNEQFF	TGTGCTAGTGGTTTGGTGTCAGGGGCTCTTCAATACAATGAGCAGTTCTTC
TRBJ1-1	-	TRBV10-2	-	CASSEDLGGGTEAFF	TGCGCCAGCAGTGAGGACCTAGGGGGGGGAACTGAAGCTTTCTTT
TRBJ2-5	once	TRBV5-1	TRBD2	CASSFNGGGQETQYF	TGCGCCAGCAGCTTTAACGGGGGGGGCCAAGAGACCCAGTACTTC
TRBJ1-4	-	TRBV15	-	CATSSKLLDEKLFF	TGTGCCACCAGCAGCAAGCTGCTAGATGAAAAACTGTTTTTT
TRBJ1-4	-	TRBV5-1	-	CASSLEADSGEKLFF	TGCGCCAGCAGCTTGGAGGCCGACTCTGGGGAAAAACTGTTTTTT
TRBJ2-7	-	TRBV6-5	TRBD1	CASRQGSYEQYF	TGTGCCAGCCGACAGGGCTCCTACGAGCAGTACTTC
TRBJ2-7	-	TRBV6-5	-	CASKQGFVNEQYF	TGTGCCAGCAAACAGGGATTCGTCAACGAGCAGTACTTC
TRBJ1-2	-	TRBV15	-	CATSRNPRPGMDGYTF	TGTGCCACCAGCAGAAACCCCAGGCCGGGGATGGATGGCTACACCTTC
TRBJ1-1	-	TRBV4-2	-	CASSQDRRVSTEAFF	TGTGCCAGCAGCCAAGACCGCAGGGTAAGCACTGAAGCTTTCTTT
TRBJ1-1	-	TRBV5-1	-	CASSLREIQGGDTEAFF	TGCGCCAGCAGCCTTAGGGAAATTCAAGGGGGGGACACTGAAGCTTTCTTT
TRBJ1-3	-	TRBV6-1	TRBD1	CASSERWDRAYSGNTIYF	TGTGCCAGCAGTGAAAGGTGGGACAGGGCTTACTCTGGAAACACCATATATTTT
TRBJ1-2	-	TRBV4-1	-	CASSQGLDSSNYGYTF	TGCGCCAGCAGCCAAGGCCTCGACAGTTCTAACTATGGCTACACCTTC
TRBJ1-1	-	TRBV4-2	-	CASSQDPGGSGGNTEAFF	TGTGCCAGCAGCCAAGATCCGGGGGGATCGGGTGGGAACACTGAAGCTTTCTTT
TRBJ2-7	-	TRBV4-1	-	CASSQEGSGLAYEQYF	TGCGCCAGCAGCCAAGAAGGGTCAGGGTTGGCCTACGAGCAGTACTTC
TRBJ1-3	-	TRBV7-9	-	CASSPSSGNTIYF	TGTGCCAGCAGCCCCAGCTCTGGAAACACCATATATTTT
TRBJ2-7	-	TRBV7-9	TRBD1	CASSLGSDRGSDYEQYF	TGTGCCAGCAGCTTAGGTAGCGACAGGGGTTCAGACTACGAGCAGTACTTC
TRBJ1-2	-	TRBV4-2	-	CASSPKGDYGYTF	TGTGCCAGCAGCCCGAAAGGGGACTATGGCTACACCTTC